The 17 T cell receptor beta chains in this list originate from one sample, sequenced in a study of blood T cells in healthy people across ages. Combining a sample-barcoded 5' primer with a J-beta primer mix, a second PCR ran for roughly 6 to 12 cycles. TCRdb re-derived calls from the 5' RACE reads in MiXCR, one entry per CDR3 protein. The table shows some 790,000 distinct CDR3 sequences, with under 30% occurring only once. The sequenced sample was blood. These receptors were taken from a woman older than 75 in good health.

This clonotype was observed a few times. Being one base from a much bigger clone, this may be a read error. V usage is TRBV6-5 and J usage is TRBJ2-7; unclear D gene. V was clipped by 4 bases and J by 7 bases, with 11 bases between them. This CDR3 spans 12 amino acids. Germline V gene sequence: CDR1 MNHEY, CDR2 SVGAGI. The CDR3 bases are TGTGCCAGCAGTTCGGACGTGGGTGAGCAGTACTTC. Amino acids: CASSSDVGEQYF.

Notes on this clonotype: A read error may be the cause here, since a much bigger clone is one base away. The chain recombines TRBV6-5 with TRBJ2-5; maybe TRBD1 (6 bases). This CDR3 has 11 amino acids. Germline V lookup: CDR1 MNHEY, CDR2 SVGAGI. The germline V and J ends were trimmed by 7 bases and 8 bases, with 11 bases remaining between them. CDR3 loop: CASTEDRTQYF. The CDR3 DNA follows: TGTGCCAGCACGGAGGACAGAACCCAGTACTTC.

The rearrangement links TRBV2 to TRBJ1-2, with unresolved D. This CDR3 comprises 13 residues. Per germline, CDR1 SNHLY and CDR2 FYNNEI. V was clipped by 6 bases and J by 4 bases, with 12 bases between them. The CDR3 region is CASRYSLIYGYTF. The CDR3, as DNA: TGTGCCAGCAGGTACAGCTTAATCTATGGCTACACCTTC.

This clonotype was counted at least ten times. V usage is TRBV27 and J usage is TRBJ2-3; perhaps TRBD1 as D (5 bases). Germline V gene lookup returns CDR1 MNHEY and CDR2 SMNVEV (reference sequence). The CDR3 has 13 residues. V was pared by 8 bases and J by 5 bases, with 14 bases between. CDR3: CASRDSLRDTQYF. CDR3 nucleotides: TGTGCCAGCCGAGACAGCCTGAGAGATACGCAGTATTTT.

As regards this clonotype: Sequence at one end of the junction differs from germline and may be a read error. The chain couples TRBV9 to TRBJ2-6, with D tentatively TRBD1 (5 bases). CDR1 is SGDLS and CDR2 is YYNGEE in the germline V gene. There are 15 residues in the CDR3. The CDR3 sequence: CASSVVLSGANVRTF. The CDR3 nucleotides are TGTGCCAGCAGCGTAGTGCTCTCTGGGGCCAACGTCCGGACTTTC.

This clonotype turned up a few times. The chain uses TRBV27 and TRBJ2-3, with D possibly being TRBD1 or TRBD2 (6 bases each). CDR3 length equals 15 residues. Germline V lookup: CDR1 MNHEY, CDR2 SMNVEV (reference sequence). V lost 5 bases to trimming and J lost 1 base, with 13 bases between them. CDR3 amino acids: CASSRFGGRTDTQYF. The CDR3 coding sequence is TGTGCCAGCAGTCGCTTCGGGGGCCGCACAGATACGCAGTATTTT.

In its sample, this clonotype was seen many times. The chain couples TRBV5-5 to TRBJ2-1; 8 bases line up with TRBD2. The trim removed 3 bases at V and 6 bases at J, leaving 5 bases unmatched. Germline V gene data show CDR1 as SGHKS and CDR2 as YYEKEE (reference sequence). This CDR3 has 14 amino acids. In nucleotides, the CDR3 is TGTGCCAGCAGCTCACCGGGACTAGGCAATGAGCAGTTCTTC. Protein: CASSSPGLGNEQFF.

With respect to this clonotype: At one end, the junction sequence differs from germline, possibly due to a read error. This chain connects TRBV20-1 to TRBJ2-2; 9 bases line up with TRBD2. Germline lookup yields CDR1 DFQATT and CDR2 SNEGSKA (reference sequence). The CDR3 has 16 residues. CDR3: CSASPSGVDNTGELVF. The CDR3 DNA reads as TGCAGTGCTAGCCCTAGCGGGGTAGATAACACCGGGGAGCTGGTTTTT.

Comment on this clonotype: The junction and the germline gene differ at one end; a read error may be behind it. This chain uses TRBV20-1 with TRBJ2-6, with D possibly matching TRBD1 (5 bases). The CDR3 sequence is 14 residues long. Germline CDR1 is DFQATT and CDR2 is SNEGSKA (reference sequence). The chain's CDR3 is CSAISVSGANVRTF. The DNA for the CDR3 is TGCAGTGCTATTTCGGTTTCTGGGGCCAACGTCCGGACTTTC.

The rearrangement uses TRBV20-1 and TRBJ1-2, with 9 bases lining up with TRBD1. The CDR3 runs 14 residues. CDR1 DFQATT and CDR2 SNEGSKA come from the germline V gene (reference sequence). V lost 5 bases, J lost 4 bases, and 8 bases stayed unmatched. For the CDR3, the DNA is TGCAGTGCTGTGGACAGGGGAAGTATCTATGGCTACACCTTC. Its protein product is CSAVDRGSIYGYTF.

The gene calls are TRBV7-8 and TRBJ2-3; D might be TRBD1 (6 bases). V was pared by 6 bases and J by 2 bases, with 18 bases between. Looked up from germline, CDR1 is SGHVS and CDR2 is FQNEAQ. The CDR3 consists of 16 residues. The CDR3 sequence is CASRQTGTSSTDTQYF. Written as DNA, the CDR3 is TGTGCCAGCAGGCAAACCGGGACATCTTCCACAGATACGCAGTATTTT.

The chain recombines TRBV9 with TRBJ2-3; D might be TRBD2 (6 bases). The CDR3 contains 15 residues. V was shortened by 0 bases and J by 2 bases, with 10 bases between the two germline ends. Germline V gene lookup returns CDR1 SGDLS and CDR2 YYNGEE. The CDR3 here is CASSVGVADTDTQYF. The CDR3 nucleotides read TGTGCCAGCAGCGTAGGAGTAGCGGACACAGATACGCAGTATTTT.

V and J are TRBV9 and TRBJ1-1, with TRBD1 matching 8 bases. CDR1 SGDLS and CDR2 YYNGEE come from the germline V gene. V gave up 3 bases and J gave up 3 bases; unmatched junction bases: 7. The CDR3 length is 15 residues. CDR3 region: CASSGAGGADTEAFF. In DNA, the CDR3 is TGTGCCAGCAGCGGAGCAGGGGGCGCGGACACTGAAGCTTTCTTT.

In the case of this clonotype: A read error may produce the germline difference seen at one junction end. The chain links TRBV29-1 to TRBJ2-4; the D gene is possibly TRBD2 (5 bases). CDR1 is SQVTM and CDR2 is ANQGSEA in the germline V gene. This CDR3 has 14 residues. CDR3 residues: CGVEDPGAKNIQYF. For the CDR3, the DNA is TGCGGCGTTGAAGATCCGGGGGCCAAAAACATTCAGTACTTC.

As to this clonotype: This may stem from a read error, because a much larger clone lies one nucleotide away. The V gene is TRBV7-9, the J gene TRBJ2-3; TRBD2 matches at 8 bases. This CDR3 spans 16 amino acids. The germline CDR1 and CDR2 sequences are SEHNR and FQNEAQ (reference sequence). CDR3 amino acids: CASSPGGGRRGDTRYF. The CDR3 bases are TGTGCCAGCAGCCCCGGGGGGGGGCGCCGGGGAGATACGCGGTATTTT.

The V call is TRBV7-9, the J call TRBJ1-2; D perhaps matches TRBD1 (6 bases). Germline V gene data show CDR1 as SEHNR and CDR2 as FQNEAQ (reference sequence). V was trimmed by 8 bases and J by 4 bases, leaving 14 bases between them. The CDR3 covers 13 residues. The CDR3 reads CASRTGYTYGYTF. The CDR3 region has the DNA TGTGCCAGCCGAACAGGGTATACCTATGGCTACACCTTC. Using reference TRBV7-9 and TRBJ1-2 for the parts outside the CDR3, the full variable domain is DTGVSQNPRHKITKRGQNVTFRCDPISEHNRLYWYRQTLGQGPEFLTYFQNEAQLEKSRLLSDRFSAERPKGSFSTLEIQRTEQGDSAMYLCASRTGYTYGYTFGSGTRLTVV.

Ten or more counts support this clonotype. The CDR3 bases are TGTGCCACCAGCAGAGATCTGGACATCGGCGAGCAGTACTTC. Its translation is CATSRDLDIGEQYF. The gene calls are TRBV15 and TRBJ2-7; D is perhaps TRBD1 (5 bases). The V end was cut by 0 bases, the J end by 6 bases, with 12 bases between. Germline CDR1 LNHNV, CDR2 YYDKDF (reference sequence). This CDR3 region has 14 residues.